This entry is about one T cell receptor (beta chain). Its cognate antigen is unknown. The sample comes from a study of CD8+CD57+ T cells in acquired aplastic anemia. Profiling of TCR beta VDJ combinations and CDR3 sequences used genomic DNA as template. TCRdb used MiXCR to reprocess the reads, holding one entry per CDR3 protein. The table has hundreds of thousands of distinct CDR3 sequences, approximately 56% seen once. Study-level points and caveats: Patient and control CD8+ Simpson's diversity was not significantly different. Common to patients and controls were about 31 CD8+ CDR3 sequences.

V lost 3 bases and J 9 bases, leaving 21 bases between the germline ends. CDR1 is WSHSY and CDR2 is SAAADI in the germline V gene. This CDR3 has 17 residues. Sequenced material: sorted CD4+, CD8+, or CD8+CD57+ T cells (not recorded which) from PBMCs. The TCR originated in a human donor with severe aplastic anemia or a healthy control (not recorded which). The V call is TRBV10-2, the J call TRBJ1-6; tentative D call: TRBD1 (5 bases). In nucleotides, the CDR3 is TGCGCCAGCAGTGAAGGGCTATCGGGGTACAGGTCTTCACCCCTCCACTTT. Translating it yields CASSEGLSGYRSSPLHF.